What follows are 16 T cell receptor beta chains derived from one specimen sequenced in a study of T-cell memory formation after mild COVID-19. MiXCR, run by TCRdb on the 5' RACE reads, gives a single entry per CDR3 protein. Among 560,000 or so distinct CDR3 sequences listed, 15% to 20% were seen once. Source material: PBMCs or a T cell subset sorted from them (not recorded which). These receptors all come from an adult woman who had mild COVID-19 (a few samples of this study predate the infection). Cell type and time point are not known.

The chain carries TRBV30 and TRBJ1-4; a possible D gene is TRBD1 (6 bases). Deletions cut 0 bases from V and 3 bases from J, with 11 bases between. This CDR3 is built from 15 residues. Germline V lookup: CDR1 GTSNPN, CDR2 SVGIG (reference sequence). The CDR3 DNA follows: TGTGCCTGGAGTGTACCGGGGGCGGCTAATGAAAAACTGTTTTTT. Its translation: CAWSVPGAANEKLFF.

In this sample, this clonotype turned up a few times. The V gene is TRBV11-2, the J gene TRBJ2-2, with D hard to call. Trimming shortened V by 1 base and J by 1 base, and 13 bases separated the two germline ends. CDR1 is SGHAT and CDR2 is FQNNGV in the germline V gene. The CDR3 has 17 amino acids. The CDR3 here is CASSLGTWAENTGELFF. The DNA of the CDR3 is TGTGCCAGCAGCTTAGGAACATGGGCAGAGAACACCGGGGAGCTGTTTTTT.

J is TRBJ1-1 and V is TRBV7-8, with D unresolved. This CDR3 comprises 14 residues. Trimming stripped 1 base from V and 4 bases from J, with 10 bases between. CDR1 SGHVS and CDR2 FQNEAQ come from the germline V gene. The chain's CDR3 is CASSLVGWGTEAFF. The CDR3 DNA reads as TGTGCCAGCAGCTTAGTCGGGTGGGGCACTGAAGCTTTCTTT.

The chain uses TRBV4-3 and TRBJ1-4, with D possibly matching TRBD1 (5 bases). This CDR3 comprises 16 residues. Trimming removed 1 base from V and 12 bases from J, with 21 bases in between. Per the germline V gene, CDR1 is LGHNA and CDR2 is YSLEER. For the CDR3, the DNA is TGCGCCAGCAGCCAAGCTTTTAGGCAGGCAGAAGGGGAACTGTTTTTT. It is translated as CASSQAFRQAEGELFF.

The table lists this clonotype with many counts. The genes are TRBV6-2 or TRBV6-3 and TRBJ2-1; the D gene is possibly TRBD1 (6 bases). CDR3 length equals 15 residues. V lost 6 bases to trimming and J lost 0 bases, with 12 bases between them. Per the germline V gene, CDR1 is MNHEY and CDR2 is SVGEGT. The CDR3 DNA reads as TGTGCCAGCAGCAAAAGGGGGAGCTCCTACAATGAGCAGTTCTTC. This encodes CASSKRGSSYNEQFF.

Here the CDR3 DNA reads TGCAGTGCTAGAGCCGGGACTAGCGGGGGGGTCACAGATACGCAGTATTTT. It encodes CSARAGTSGGVTDTQYF. The chain uses TRBV20-1 and TRBJ2-3; 16 bases agree with TRBD2. This CDR3 spans 17 amino acids. Germline V gene sequence: CDR1 DFQATT, CDR2 SNEGSKA (reference sequence). Trimming cost V 1 base and J 2 bases; bases outside gene matches: 3.

J is TRBJ2-1 and V is TRBV6-5; 11 nucleotides agree with TRBD2. The CDR3 sequence is 15 residues long. Germline trimming cut 5 bases from V and 2 bases from J; bases unmatched to any gene: 2. Germline V gene data show CDR1 as MNHEY and CDR2 as SVGAGI. The CDR3 coding sequence is TGTGCCAGCAGTATACTAGCGGGAGCCTACAATGAGCAGTTCTTC. Translating it yields CASSILAGAYNEQFF.

The rearrangement links TRBV6-2 or TRBV6-3 to TRBJ2-7; 9 bases are shared with TRBD1. The CDR3 is 14 amino acids. The V gene end was trimmed by 2 bases and the J gene end by 5 bases; junction bases not matched to a gene: 4. In germline, CDR1 is MNHEY, CDR2 SVGEGT. CDR3 region: CASSYRDRVDEQYF. Written as DNA, the CDR3 is TGTGCCAGCAGTTACCGGGACAGGGTCGACGAGCAGTACTTC.

The chain employs TRBV6-5 and TRBJ2-7; D may be TRBD1 (5 bases). The ends were cut back, 6 bases at V and 4 bases at J, with 13 bases in the middle. From germline, CDR1 is MNHEY and CDR2 SVGAGI. This CDR3 comprises 13 residues. The CDR3 DNA sequence: TGTGCCAGCAGGCATCCTCAGGGATACGAGCAGTACTTC. Its translation is CASRHPQGYEQYF.

This chain uses TRBV30 with TRBJ2-7; no reliable D call. The CDR3 extends over 13 amino acids. The germline gives CDR1 GTSNPN, CDR2 SVGIG (reference sequence). V lost 0 bases, J lost 2 bases, and 8 bases lay in between. CDR3 loop: CAWSVVGTYEQYF. The CDR3 bases are TGTGCCTGGAGTGTTGTCGGAACCTACGAGCAGTACTTC.

The chain carries TRBV6-1 and TRBJ1-5; D not resolved. Germline loops: CDR1 MNHNS, CDR2 SASEGT. With 0 bases removed from V and 8 bases from J, the gap between germline ends came to 17 bases. The CDR3 extends over 16 amino acids. The CDR3 DNA reads TGTGCCAGCAGTGAAGCGTGGACGGGCTCCGTAGAGCCCCAGCATTTT. Translating gives CASSEAWTGSVEPQHF.

This clonotype has just a few counts. The V gene is TRBV6-1, the J gene TRBJ2-7; D is unresolved. The germline gives CDR1 MNHNS, CDR2 SASEGT. Trimming left V 1 base short and J 1 base short, with 8 bases between. This CDR3 region has 14 residues. DNA for the CDR3: TGTGCCAGCAGTGAAGATGCGGATTCCTACGAGCAGTACTTC. It translates to CASSEDADSYEQYF.

This clonotype appeared a few times. The rearrangement links TRBV20-1 to TRBJ2-5; D is ambiguous. V was trimmed by 4 bases and J by 2 bases, leaving 11 bases between them. Germline assignment: CDR1 DFQATT and CDR2 SNEGSKA (reference sequence). The CDR3 runs to 13 residues. CDR3 residues: CSANGYLQETQYF. CDR3 DNA: TGCAGTGCTAATGGATATCTTCAAGAGACCCAGTACTTC.

The rearrangement links TRBV7-2 to TRBJ1-1; D is possibly TRBD1 (6 bases). The CDR3 consists of 15 residues. V dropped 3 bases and J dropped 5 bases, with 16 bases sitting between them. Germline-derived CDR1 and CDR2 are SGHTA and FQGNSA. Here the CDR3 reads CASSLIGQLSTEAFF. As DNA, the CDR3 is TGTGCCAGCAGCTTGATCGGACAGCTGAGTACTGAAGCTTTCTTT.

The gene calls are TRBV29-1 and TRBJ1-2, with D possibly matching TRBD1 (5 bases). V was shortened by 6 bases and J by 4 bases, with 12 bases between the two germline ends. From germline, CDR1 is SQVTM and CDR2 ANQGSEA. The CDR3 has 12 amino acids. Here the CDR3 DNA reads TGCAGCGTGAGTGGACAAGGCTATGGCTACACCTTC. Amino acid sequence: CSVSGQGYGYTF.

The V gene is TRBV4-1, the J gene TRBJ1-2; D uncertain. Per the germline V gene, CDR1 is MGHRA and CDR2 is YSYEKL. V lost 0 bases, J lost 1 base, and 6 bases lay in between. The CDR3 runs 14 residues. The CDR3 region is CASSQEALNYGYTF. The CDR3 DNA sequence: TGCGCCAGCAGCCAAGAAGCACTTAACTATGGCTACACCTTC.